This record concerns one TCR beta chain sequence. This specimen belongs to a study of OX40 agonist ivuxolimab in advanced cancers. About the research overall: As their treatment, patients were administered ivuxolimab, an agonistic anti-OX40 (CD134) antibody.

Produced via immunoSEQ multiplex PCR; TCRdb's table is partial and in-frame only. Of about 64,000 clones listed, approximately 86% are singletons. The CDR3 runs 16 residues. Germline assignment: CDR1 SGHRS and CDR2 YFSETQ. V gave up 0 bases and J gave up 6 bases; unmatched junction bases: 7. The chain has TRBV5-1 and TRBJ2-3; 10 bases line up with TRBD1. Sequenced material: CD4+ or CD8+ T cells sorted from blood, taken in a trial of the OX40 agonist ivuxolimab. The clonotype comes from an adult with an advanced solid tumor such as melanoma, head and neck, liver or kidney cancer. The CDR3 DNA sequence: TGCGCCAGCAGCTTGGGACAGGGGGCAGTTCGGGATACGCAGTATTTT. This codes for CASSLGQGAVRDTQYF.